Included here is one T cell receptor beta chain sequence, with context. The sample is drawn from a study of T cell changes during pregnancy in multiple sclerosis. The repertoire was sequenced with immunoSEQ multiplex PCR; TCRdb's copy has only in-frame clones and lacks some. The sample has 54,000 or so clones, roughly 95% seen once. CDR1 SGHTA and CDR2 FQGNSA come from the germline V gene. CDR3 length: 18 amino acids. The V and J ends lost 0 bases and 0 bases respectively, with 12 bases between them. The clonotype was recovered from a female donor with multiple sclerosis, enrolled in a pregnancy study. The chain joins TRBV7-2 to TRBJ1-6; D perhaps matches TRBD1 (5 bases). Sequences were derived from CD4+ T cells from peripheral blood mononuclear cells, sampled before pregnancy. The CDR3 spells CASSLARQGSSYNSPLHF. The CDR3 DNA is TGTGCCAGCAGCTTAGCGAGGCAGGGTAGCTCCTATAATTCACCCCTCCACTTT.